This record covers a single T cell receptor (beta chain). What this receptor recognizes is not known. Per-base quality was not reported, and no clone a single base away is much larger than it. This entry belongs to a study of blood T cell repertoires in COVID-19 (dated by TCRdb to 2018 to 2020). General notes on the study: Collaborator samples came from the United States, Italy and Spain and covered acute and convalescent phases of COVID-19. The repertoires were released in a freely available public database intended as a resource for research on the immune response to SARS-CoV-2. Where HLA class I and class II types were available, the types were taken from metadata supplied by the sample provider, not from assay-based typing. The material from the prospective study consisted of cDNA or gDNA derived from T cells, B-cell-depleted T cells, or PBMCs. Samples came from the ongoing ImmuneRACE study (first 160 participants) plus 1,254 subjects from 6 global collaborators. The dataset comprised deeply sampled blood TCRbeta repertoires from subjects exposed to, actively infected with, or recovered from COVID-19. Nearly every sample came with metadata listing a de-identified subject ID, COVID-19 status, age in years and sex.

The CDR3 spans 14 residues, from the cysteine through the phenylalanine. CDR3 DNA only is kept here, 42 bases in frame from base 1. The germline V gene yields SGDLS for CDR1 and YYNGEE for CDR2. V and J are trimmed by 7 bases and 5 bases, and the gene matches miss 8 bases of the junction. Study-wide conclusions, independent of this receptor: How much clinical and demographic metadata was included differed by source and by participant, and the metadata was provided uncurated.

The collaborating institutions used their own protocols to collect whole blood in K2EDTA tubes. Collaborator samples were shipped for TCRbeta analysis as frozen whole blood, isolated PBMCs, or DNA extracted from either sample type. TCRbeta CDR3 regions were amplified from genomic DNA by means of the immunoSEQ Assay, a bias-controlled multiplex PCR. Turning to the authors' computational methods: The number of nucleated cells in each sample was estimated by amplification of reference gene primers within the assay. To quantify the absolute abundance of each unique TCRbeta CDR3 rearrangement, sequence reads were collapsed and filtered. For each sample, productive Simpson clonality was calculated as the square root of Simpson's diversity index over productive rearrangements. The clones in this table, taken by TCRdb from immuneACCESS, are in-frame only. Not every clone is retained; where verified, under half of the shortfall comes from an unresolved V gene, and the cause of the rest is unknown. The V and J calls and clone size were taken over from that table, and D and trimming were inferred from the DNA. The sample profile shows roughly 97,000 clones; over 70% of them were found once. The leading ten clones occupy about 15% of the sample.

Material: peripheral blood. This clonotype was sampled from a man between 45 and 60 years old with acute or convalescent COVID-19. In this chain, TRBV9 is recombined with TRBJ2-1; TRBD2 aligns with 8 central bases. The nucleotides are TGTGCCAGCTCGGCGGGAGGTCGAAACAATGAGCAGTTCTTC. This yields the protein CASSAGGRNNEQFF.